Listed below are T cell receptor beta chains from one sample, sequenced in a study of T-cell memory formation after mild COVID-19. TCRdb called the 5' RACE reads again in MiXCR, with one record for every CDR3 protein. The sample shows 300,000 to 350,000 distinct CDR3 sequences, roughly 13% of them seen only once. The sequencing sample was made of PBMCs or a T cell subset sorted from them (not recorded which). The receptors here all came from a man aged 18 to 29 who had mild COVID-19 (a few samples of this study predate the infection). Cell type and time point are not known. The CDR3 runs from the conserved cysteine through the conserved F or W. D genes are given only for firm matches. Part of the rows lack a size; the others show once, few, many or a class for expanded clones.

>TRBJ2-5|TRBD2|-|TRBV20-1
CSARDLMTSGVETQYF
TGCAGTGCTAGAGATCTAATGACTAGCGGGGTAGAGACCCAGTACTTC
>TRBJ2-1|-|-|TRBV12-3/TRBV12-4
CASSLGQRYEQFF
TGTGCCAGCAGTTTAGGCCAGAGGTATGAGCAGTTCTTC
>TRBJ1-1|-|-|TRBV20-1
CSASVSFGEAFF
TGCAGTGCTAGCGTCTCTTTTGGGGAAGCTTTCTTT
>TRBJ1-1|-|few|TRBV19
CASSLRRVRMNTEAFF
TGTGCCAGTAGCCTGCGTCGGGTGAGGATGAACACTGAAGCTTTCTTT
>TRBJ1-1|TRBD1|-|TRBV15
CATSRDWDRGNEAFF
TGTGCCACCAGCAGAGATTGGGACAGGGGGAATGAAGCTTTCTTT
>TRBJ2-3|-|few|TRBV7-9
CASSLGGGPSTDTQYF
TGTGCCAGCAGCTTAGGCGGCGGACCAAGCACAGATACGCAGTATTTT
>TRBJ2-3|-|-|TRBV29-1
CSVHWDSYSNTQYF
TGCAGCGTCCACTGGGACTCCTATTCTAATACGCAGTATTTT
>TRBJ1-2|-|few|TRBV5-6
CASSRWGLKGGNYGYTF
TGTGCCAGCAGCCGTTGGGGACTCAAAGGGGGTAACTATGGCTACACCTTC
>TRBJ2-1|TRBD2|-|TRBV20-1
CSARSLAGGYEQFF
TGCAGTGCTAGGAGCCTAGCGGGGGGGTATGAGCAGTTCTTC
>TRBJ2-5|TRBD1|few|TRBV29-1
CSVAETGGGETQYF
TGCAGCGTTGCCGAGACAGGGGGCGGAGAGACCCAGTACTTC
>TRBJ2-2|-|few|TRBV2
CASSDQGSTGELFF
TGTGCCAGCAGTGATCAGGGGAGCACCGGGGAGCTGTTTTTT
>TRBJ2-7|-|-|TRBV27
CASSRQRSYEQYF
TGTGCCAGCAGTCGACAGCGATCCTACGAGCAGTACTTC
>TRBJ1-1|-|-|TRBV20-1
CSAWGRRGAGTEAFF
TGCAGTGCTTGGGGCCGGCGAGGGGCCGGCACTGAAGCTTTCTTT
>TRBJ2-3|-|-|TRBV11-2
CASSLERADTQYF
TGTGCCAGCAGCTTAGAAAGGGCAGATACGCAGTATTTT
>TRBJ2-5|-|-|TRBV3-1
CASSQGPPETQYF
TGTGCCAGCAGCCAAGGCCCCCCAGAGACCCAGTACTTC
>TRBJ2-2|-|-|TRBV5-1
CASGALGTGELFF
TGCGCCAGCGGGGCACTGGGGACCGGGGAGCTGTTTTTT
>TRBJ1-6|-|-|TRBV6-5
CASSYHPRGAGPRDSPLHF
TGTGCCAGCAGTTACCATCCCCGGGGCGCCGGACCACGCGATTCACCCCTCCACTTT
>TRBJ2-7|TRBD1|many|TRBV7-2
CASRGQPTYEQYF
TGTGCCAGCAGGGGACAGCCCACCTACGAGCAGTACTTC
>TRBJ2-5|-|few|TRBV15
CATSSHPGDYQETQYF
TGTGCCACCAGCAGCCATCCAGGGGACTACCAAGAGACCCAGTACTTC
>TRBJ2-5|-|few|TRBV5-1
CASSSSTDQETQYF
TGCGCCAGCAGCTCATCTACCGACCAAGAGACCCAGTACTTC
>TRBJ2-1|TRBD2|many|TRBV11-2
CASSPGRGVQRYNEQFF
TGTGCCAGCAGCCCCGGGAGGGGCGTCCAGCGGTACAATGAGCAGTTCTTC
>TRBJ2-2|TRBD2|-|TRBV24-1
CATSAVAGTGELFF
TGTGCCACCAGCGCAGTAGCGGGCACCGGGGAGCTGTTTTTT